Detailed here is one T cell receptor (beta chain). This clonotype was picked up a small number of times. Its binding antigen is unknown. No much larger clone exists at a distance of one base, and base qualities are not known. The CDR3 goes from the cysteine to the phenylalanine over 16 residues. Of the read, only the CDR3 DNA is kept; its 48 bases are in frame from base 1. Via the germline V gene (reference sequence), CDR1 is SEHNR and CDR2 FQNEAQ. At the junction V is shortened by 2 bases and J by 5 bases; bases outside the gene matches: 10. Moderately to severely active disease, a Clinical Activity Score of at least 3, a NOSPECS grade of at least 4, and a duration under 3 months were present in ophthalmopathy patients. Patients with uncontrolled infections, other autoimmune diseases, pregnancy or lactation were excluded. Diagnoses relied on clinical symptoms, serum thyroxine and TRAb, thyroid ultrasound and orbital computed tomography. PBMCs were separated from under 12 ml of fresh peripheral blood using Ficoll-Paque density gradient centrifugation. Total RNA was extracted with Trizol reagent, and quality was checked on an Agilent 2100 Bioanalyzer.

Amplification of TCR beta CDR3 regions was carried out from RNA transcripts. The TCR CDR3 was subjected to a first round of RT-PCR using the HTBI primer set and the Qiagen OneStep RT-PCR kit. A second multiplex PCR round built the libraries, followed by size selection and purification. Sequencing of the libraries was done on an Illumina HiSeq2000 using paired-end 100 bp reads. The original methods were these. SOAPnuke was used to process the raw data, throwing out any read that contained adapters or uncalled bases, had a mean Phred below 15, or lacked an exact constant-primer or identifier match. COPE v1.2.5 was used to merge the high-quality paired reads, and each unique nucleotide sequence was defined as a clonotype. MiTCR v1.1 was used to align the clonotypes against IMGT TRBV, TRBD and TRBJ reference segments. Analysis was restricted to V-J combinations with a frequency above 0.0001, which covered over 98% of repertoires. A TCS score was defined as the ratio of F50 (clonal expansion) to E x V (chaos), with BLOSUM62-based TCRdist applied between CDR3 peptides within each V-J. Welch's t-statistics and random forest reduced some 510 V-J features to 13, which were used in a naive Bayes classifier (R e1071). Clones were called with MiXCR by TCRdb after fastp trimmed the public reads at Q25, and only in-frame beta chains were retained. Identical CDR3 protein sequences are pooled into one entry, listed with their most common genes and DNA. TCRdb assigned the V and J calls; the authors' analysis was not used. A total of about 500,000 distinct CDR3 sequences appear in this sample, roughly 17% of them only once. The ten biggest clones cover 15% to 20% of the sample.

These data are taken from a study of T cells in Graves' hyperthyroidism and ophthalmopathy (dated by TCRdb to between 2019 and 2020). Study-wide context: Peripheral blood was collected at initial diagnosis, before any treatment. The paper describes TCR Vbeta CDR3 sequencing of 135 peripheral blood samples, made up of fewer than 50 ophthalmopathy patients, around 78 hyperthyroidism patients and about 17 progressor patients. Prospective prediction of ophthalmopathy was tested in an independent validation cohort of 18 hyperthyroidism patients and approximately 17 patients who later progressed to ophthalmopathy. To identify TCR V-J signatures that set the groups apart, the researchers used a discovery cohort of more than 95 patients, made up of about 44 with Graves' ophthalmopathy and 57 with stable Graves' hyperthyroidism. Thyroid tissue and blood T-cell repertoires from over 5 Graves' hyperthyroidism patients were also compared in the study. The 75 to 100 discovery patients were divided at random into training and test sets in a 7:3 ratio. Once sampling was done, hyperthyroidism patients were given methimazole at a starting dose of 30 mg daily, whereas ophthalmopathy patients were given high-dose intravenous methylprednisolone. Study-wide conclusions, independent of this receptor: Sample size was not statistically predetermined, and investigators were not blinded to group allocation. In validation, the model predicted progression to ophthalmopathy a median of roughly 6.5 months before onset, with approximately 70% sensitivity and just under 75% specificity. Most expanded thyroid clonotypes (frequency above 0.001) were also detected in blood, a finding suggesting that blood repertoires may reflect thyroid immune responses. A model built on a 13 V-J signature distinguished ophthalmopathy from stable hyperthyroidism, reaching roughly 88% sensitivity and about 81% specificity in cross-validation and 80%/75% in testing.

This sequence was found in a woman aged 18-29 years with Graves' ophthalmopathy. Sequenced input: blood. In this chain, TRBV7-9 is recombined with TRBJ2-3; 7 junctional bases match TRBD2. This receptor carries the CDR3 CASSLSGTGRGDTQYF. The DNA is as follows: TGTGCCAGCAGCTTAAGCGGGACGGGCCGTGGAGATACGCAGTATTTT.